Listed below are T cell receptor beta chains from one sample, sequenced in a study of T cell responses to AZD1222 COVID-19 vaccine. Produced via immunoSEQ multiplex PCR; TCRdb's table is partial and in-frame only. The sample includes over 65,000 clones, approximately 90% of them seen just once. This specimen consisted of peripheral blood, obtained 28 days after the second AZD1222 dose. All receptors come from an adult who received the AZD1222 COVID-19 vaccine. Both conserved end residues are part of each CDR3. The D gene is left open where the match is weak. Clone size is shown for a subset of rows, as once, few, many or a class of expanded clone.

J gene: TRBJ1-5
clone size: -
D gene: -
V gene: TRBV19
CDR3 protein: CASSMLGTVGNQPQHF
CDR3 DNA: TGTGCCAGTAGTATGCTCGGTACGGTTGGCAATCAGCCCCAGCATTTT

J gene: TRBJ1-1
clone size: -
D gene: TRBD1
V gene: TRBV9
CDR3 protein: CASSVDPGGTEAFF
CDR3 DNA: TGTGCCAGCAGCGTAGATCCAGGGGGGACTGAAGCTTTCTTT

J gene: TRBJ2-5
clone size: -
D gene: TRBD1
V gene: TRBV19
CDR3 protein: CASSNGQGVTETQYF
CDR3 DNA: TGTGCCAGTAGTAACGGACAGGGGGTTACGGAGACCCAGTACTTC

J gene: TRBJ2-1
clone size: -
D gene: -
V gene: TRBV24-1
CDR3 protein: CATSALEGGAYNEQFF
CDR3 DNA: TGTGCCACCAGTGCCCTGGAGGGGGGCGCCTACAATGAGCAGTTCTTC

J gene: TRBJ2-7
clone size: -
D gene: -
V gene: TRBV28
CDR3 protein: CASSFRTYEQYF
CDR3 DNA: TGTGCCAGCAGTTTTAGAACCTACGAGCAGTACTTC

J gene: TRBJ2-1
clone size: -
D gene: TRBD2
V gene: TRBV6-5
CDR3 protein: CASRGLAERNEQFF
CDR3 DNA: TGTGCCAGCAGAGGACTAGCGGAGCGCAATGAGCAGTTCTTC

J gene: TRBJ1-2
clone size: -
D gene: TRBD1
V gene: TRBV6-1
CDR3 protein: CASSEVRGLLRSYTF
CDR3 DNA: TGTGCCAGCAGTGAAGTCAGGGGGCTTCTTAGGAGCTACACCTTC

J gene: TRBJ2-5
clone size: -
D gene: TRBD2
V gene: TRBV5-5
CDR3 protein: CASSLYGGDSETQYF
CDR3 DNA: TGTGCCAGCAGCTTATACGGGGGGGATTCAGAGACCCAGTACTTC

J gene: TRBJ2-5
clone size: -
D gene: -
V gene: TRBV7-8
CDR3 protein: CASSLDQGKFSKGTQYF
CDR3 DNA: TGTGCCAGCAGCTTAGATCAGGGGAAATTCTCCAAGGGGACCCAGTACTTC

J gene: TRBJ1-1
clone size: -
D gene: -
V gene: TRBV12-5
CDR3 protein: CASGPDGQGAEAFF
CDR3 DNA: TGTGCTAGTGGTCCCGACGGCCAGGGTGCTGAAGCTTTCTTT

J gene: TRBJ1-2
clone size: -
D gene: -
V gene: TRBV27
CDR3 protein: CASSLTGQGYTF
CDR3 DNA: TGTGCCAGCAGTTTGACCGGGCAGGGCTACACCTTC

J gene: TRBJ2-1
clone size: -
D gene: -
V gene: TRBV19
CDR3 protein: CASKEEVAGSYNEQFF
CDR3 DNA: TGTGCCAGTAAGGAGGAGGTAGCCGGCTCCTACAATGAGCAGTTCTTC

J gene: TRBJ2-3
clone size: -
D gene: -
V gene: TRBV7-8
CDR3 protein: CASSKSQKDTQYF
CDR3 DNA: TGTGCCAGCAGCAAGTCCCAAAAGGATACGCAGTATTTT

J gene: TRBJ2-5
clone size: -
D gene: -
V gene: TRBV5-6
CDR3 protein: CASSWGGPETQYF
CDR3 DNA: TGTGCCAGCAGCTGGGGGGGGCCAGAGACCCAGTACTTC

J gene: TRBJ1-2
clone size: once
D gene: -
V gene: TRBV5-1
CDR3 protein: CASSAPPSGYTF
CDR3 DNA: TGCGCCAGCAGTGCGCCACCGTCGGGCTACACCTTC

J gene: TRBJ1-3
clone size: -
D gene: -
V gene: TRBV7-6
CDR3 protein: CASSLDSGLGNTIYF
CDR3 DNA: TGTGCCAGCAGCTTGGATTCGGGGTTAGGAAACACCATATATTTT

J gene: TRBJ2-2
clone size: -
D gene: -
V gene: TRBV3-1/TRBV3-2
CDR3 protein: CASSLNTGELFF
CDR3 DNA: TGTGCCAGCAGCCTGAACACCGGGGAGCTGTTTTTT

J gene: TRBJ2-1
clone size: once
D gene: -
V gene: TRBV27
CDR3 protein: CASSRDWPSYNEQFF
CDR3 DNA: TGTGCCAGCAGCCGGGACTGGCCGTCCTACAATGAGCAGTTCTTC

J gene: TRBJ1-1
clone size: -
D gene: -
V gene: TRBV11-2
CDR3 protein: CASSPKLTFRVTEAFF
CDR3 DNA: TGTGCCAGCAGCCCGAAGTTAACGTTTCGGGTCACTGAAGCTTTCTTT

J gene: TRBJ1-1
clone size: -
D gene: -
V gene: TRBV6-5
CDR3 protein: CASSYSFGVNTEAFF
CDR3 DNA: TGTGCCAGCAGTTACTCATTCGGGGTGAACACTGAAGCTTTCTTT

J gene: TRBJ1-2
clone size: -
D gene: -
V gene: TRBV6-5
CDR3 protein: CASSSIGIMAGYTF
CDR3 DNA: TGTGCCAGCAGCTCGATAGGGATTATGGCCGGCTACACCTTC

J gene: TRBJ1-2
clone size: once
D gene: -
V gene: TRBV19
CDR3 protein: CASSTSIGTNYGYTF
CDR3 DNA: TGTGCCAGTAGTACCTCGATAGGGACTAACTATGGCTACACCTTC

J gene: TRBJ1-1
clone size: -
D gene: -
V gene: TRBV21-1
CDR3 protein: CASRGRGREMNTEAFF
CDR3 DNA: TGTGCCAGCAGGGGGCGTGGGAGGGAGATGAACACTGAAGCTTTCTTT

J gene: TRBJ1-3
clone size: few
D gene: -
V gene: TRBV7-2
CDR3 protein: CASSLVSGTGSGNTIYF
CDR3 DNA: TGTGCCAGCAGCTTAGTTTCGGGGACCGGCTCTGGAAACACCATATATTTT

J gene: TRBJ1-2
clone size: -
D gene: TRBD1
V gene: TRBV6-1
CDR3 protein: CASSEYGTASTNYGYTF
CDR3 DNA: TGTGCCAGCAGCGAATATGGGACAGCGTCTACGAACTATGGCTACACCTTC

J gene: TRBJ2-3
clone size: -
D gene: TRBD2
V gene: TRBV7-6
CDR3 protein: CASSSQELAGGPDTQYF
CDR3 DNA: TGTGCCAGCAGCTCACAGGAATTAGCGGGGGGGCCGGATACGCAGTATTTT

J gene: TRBJ2-5
clone size: -
D gene: TRBD1
V gene: TRBV7-9
CDR3 protein: CASSLLEFGGQGVEETQYF
CDR3 DNA: TGTGCCAGCAGCTTACTAGAATTTGGGGGACAGGGGGTAGAAGAGACCCAGTACTTC

J gene: TRBJ2-5
clone size: -
D gene: -
V gene: TRBV11-1
CDR3 protein: CASSSGPGPEGTQYF
CDR3 DNA: TGTGCCAGCAGCTCGGGGCCGGGCCCCGAAGGGACCCAGTACTTC

J gene: TRBJ2-3
clone size: -
D gene: TRBD1
V gene: TRBV24-1
CDR3 protein: CATSGQGVSTDTQYF
CDR3 DNA: TGTGCCACCAGTGGACAGGGGGTGAGCACAGATACGCAGTATTTT

J gene: TRBJ1-5
clone size: -
D gene: -
V gene: TRBV5-5
CDR3 protein: CASSQTGLISNQPQHF
CDR3 DNA: TGTGCCAGCAGCCAGACAGGTTTGATCAGCAATCAGCCCCAGCATTTT

J gene: TRBJ2-7
clone size: -
D gene: TRBD1
V gene: TRBV6-2/TRBV6-3
CDR3 protein: CASSQLGTGGQYF
CDR3 DNA: TGTGCCAGCAGCCAGTTAGGGACAGGCGGTCAGTACTTC

J gene: TRBJ1-2
clone size: -
D gene: -
V gene: TRBV12-2
CDR3 protein: CASRIDRERYTPGYTF
CDR3 DNA: TGTGCAAGTCGGATCGACCGGGAAAGATATACTCCGGGCTACACCTTC

J gene: TRBJ2-5
clone size: -
D gene: -
V gene: TRBV7-6
CDR3 protein: CASSRGVGGQETQYF
CDR3 DNA: TGTGCCAGCAGCCGCGGGGTGGGAGGTCAAGAGACCCAGTACTTC

J gene: TRBJ1-2
clone size: -
D gene: -
V gene: TRBV6-5
CDR3 protein: CASSTEYYGYTF
CDR3 DNA: TGTGCCAGCAGTACAGAATATTATGGCTACACCTTC

J gene: TRBJ2-5
clone size: -
D gene: TRBD1
V gene: TRBV7-9
CDR3 protein: CASSVIQRDRGGETQYF
CDR3 DNA: TGTGCCAGCAGCGTGATACAACGGGACAGGGGTGGGGAGACCCAGTACTTC

J gene: TRBJ2-5
clone size: -
D gene: -
V gene: TRBV10-1
CDR3 protein: CASSPRDPGETQYF
CDR3 DNA: TGCGCCAGCAGCCCCCGGGATCCGGGGGAGACCCAGTACTTC

J gene: TRBJ1-6
clone size: -
D gene: TRBD1
V gene: TRBV6-6
CDR3 protein: CASSPSPDRAYNSPLHF
CDR3 DNA: TGTGCCAGCAGTCCCTCCCCCGACAGGGCCTATAATTCACCCCTCCACTTT

J gene: TRBJ2-3
clone size: -
D gene: TRBD1
V gene: TRBV13
CDR3 protein: CASSTPSGGPIDTQYF
CDR3 DNA: TGTGCCAGCAGCACGCCATCAGGGGGCCCCATTGATACGCAGTATTTT

J gene: TRBJ1-5
clone size: -
D gene: -
V gene: TRBV4-1
CDR3 protein: CASSPGIPLSNQPQHF
CDR3 DNA: TGCGCCAGCAGCCCGGGGATCCCACTTAGCAATCAGCCCCAGCATTTT

J gene: TRBJ1-2
clone size: -
D gene: -
V gene: TRBV7-9
CDR3 protein: CASSQAAGRSYGYTF
CDR3 DNA: TGTGCCAGCAGCCAGGCGGCAGGGAGATCCTATGGCTACACCTTC

J gene: TRBJ2-1
clone size: few
D gene: -
V gene: TRBV11-1
CDR3 protein: CASSLAVESYNEQFF
CDR3 DNA: TGTGCCAGCAGCTTAGCAGTAGAATCCTACAATGAGCAGTTCTTC

J gene: TRBJ2-7
clone size: -
D gene: -
V gene: TRBV11-2
CDR3 protein: CASSPGLAPWAATYEQYF
CDR3 DNA: TGTGCCAGCAGCCCTGGACTCGCGCCGTGGGCGGCGACCTACGAGCAGTACTTC

J gene: TRBJ2-1
clone size: -
D gene: -
V gene: TRBV6-1
CDR3 protein: CASSDDRVDSRTNNEQFF
CDR3 DNA: TGTGCCAGCAGTGATGATCGAGTGGACAGCCGAACCAACAATGAGCAGTTCTTC

J gene: TRBJ2-5
clone size: -
D gene: TRBD2
V gene: TRBV18
CDR3 protein: CASSPLAGGQETQYF
CDR3 DNA: TGTGCCAGCTCACCTCTAGCGGGGGGGCAAGAGACCCAGTACTTC

J gene: TRBJ1-1
clone size: few
D gene: TRBD1
V gene: TRBV19
CDR3 protein: CASRLGEGQWNTEAFF
CDR3 DNA: TGTGCCAGTAGGCTGGGTGAGGGACAGTGGAACACTGAAGCTTTCTTT

J gene: TRBJ2-2
clone size: -
D gene: TRBD2
V gene: TRBV2
CDR3 protein: CASSDSGRRELFF
CDR3 DNA: TGTGCCAGCAGTGATAGCGGGAGGAGGGAGCTGTTTTTT

J gene: TRBJ2-5
clone size: -
D gene: -
V gene: TRBV11-2
CDR3 protein: CASSYNPGTAIQETQYF
CDR3 DNA: TGTGCCAGCAGCTATAACCCCGGGACGGCCATCCAAGAGACCCAGTACTTC

J gene: TRBJ1-3
clone size: few
D gene: -
V gene: TRBV27
CDR3 protein: CASSPGQFPSGNTIYF
CDR3 DNA: TGTGCCAGCAGTCCGGGACAATTCCCCTCTGGAAACACCATATATTTT

J gene: TRBJ1-5
clone size: -
D gene: -
V gene: TRBV7-9
CDR3 protein: CASSLGTGLGNQPQHF
CDR3 DNA: TGTGCCAGCAGCTTAGGAACCGGTCTGGGGAATCAGCCCCAGCATTTT

J gene: TRBJ2-7
clone size: once
D gene: TRBD2
V gene: TRBV27
CDR3 protein: CASSPARGGTYEQYF
CDR3 DNA: TGTGCCAGCAGTCCGGCCCGGGGGGGAACCTACGAGCAGTACTTC

J gene: TRBJ1-5
clone size: -
D gene: -
V gene: TRBV7-2
CDR3 protein: CASSTRSRSNQPQHF
CDR3 DNA: TGTGCCAGCAGCACCCGGTCGAGAAGCAATCAGCCCCAGCATTTT

J gene: TRBJ1-1
clone size: -
D gene: -
V gene: TRBV19
CDR3 protein: CATRGPGTAFF
CDR3 DNA: TGTGCCACCCGGGGGCCAGGGACAGCTTTCTTT

J gene: TRBJ2-1
clone size: few
D gene: TRBD2
V gene: TRBV2
CDR3 protein: CASSRTSGLSYNEQFF
CDR3 DNA: TGTGCCAGCAGTAGGACTAGCGGACTCTCCTACAATGAGCAGTTCTTC

J gene: TRBJ1-6
clone size: once
D gene: TRBD1
V gene: TRBV23-1
CDR3 protein: CASRDRGLDSSYNSPLHF
CDR3 DNA: TGCGCCAGCCGCGACAGGGGGTTGGATAGCTCCTATAATTCACCCCTCCACTTT

J gene: TRBJ1-1
clone size: -
D gene: TRBD1
V gene: TRBV27
CDR3 protein: CASSFEQGYAEAFF
CDR3 DNA: TGTGCCAGCAGTTTCGAACAGGGGTACGCTGAAGCTTTCTTT

J gene: TRBJ1-2
clone size: -
D gene: TRBD1
V gene: TRBV7-3
CDR3 protein: CASSPSGGGNYGYTF
CDR3 DNA: TGTGCCAGCAGCCCGTCAGGGGGCGGAAACTATGGCTACACCTTC

J gene: TRBJ2-6
clone size: -
D gene: -
V gene: TRBV19
CDR3 protein: CASTQSSGANVLTF
CDR3 DNA: TGTGCCAGTACCCAGTCCTCTGGGGCCAACGTCCTGACTTTC